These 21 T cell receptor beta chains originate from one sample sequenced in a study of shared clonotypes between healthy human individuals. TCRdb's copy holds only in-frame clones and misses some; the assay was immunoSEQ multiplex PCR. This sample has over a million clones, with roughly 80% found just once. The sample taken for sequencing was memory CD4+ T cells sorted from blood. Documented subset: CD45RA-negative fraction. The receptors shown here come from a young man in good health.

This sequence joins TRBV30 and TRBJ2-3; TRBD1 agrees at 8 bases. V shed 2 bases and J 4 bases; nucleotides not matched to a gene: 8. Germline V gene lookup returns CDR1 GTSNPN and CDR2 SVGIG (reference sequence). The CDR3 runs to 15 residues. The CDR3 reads CAWSFRTGSADTQYF. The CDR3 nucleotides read TGTGCCTGGAGTTTCCGGACAGGGTCCGCAGATACGCAGTATTTT. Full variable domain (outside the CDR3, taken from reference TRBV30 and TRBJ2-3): SQTIHQWPATLVQPVGSPLSLECTVEGTSNPNLYWYRQAAGRGLQLLFYSVGIGQISSEVPQNLSASRPQDRQFILSSKKLLLSDSGFYLCAWSFRTGSADTQYFGPGTRLTVL.

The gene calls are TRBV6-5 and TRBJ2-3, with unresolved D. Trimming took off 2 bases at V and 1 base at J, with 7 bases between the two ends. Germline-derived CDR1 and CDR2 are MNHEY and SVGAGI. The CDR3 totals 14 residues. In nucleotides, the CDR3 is TGTGCCAGCAGTTACCTCCAGGGCACAGATACGCAGTATTTT. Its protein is CASSYLQGTDTQYF.

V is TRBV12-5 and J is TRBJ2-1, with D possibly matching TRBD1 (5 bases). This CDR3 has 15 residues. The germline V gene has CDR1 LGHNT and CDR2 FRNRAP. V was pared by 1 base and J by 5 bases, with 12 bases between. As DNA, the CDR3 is TGTGCTAGTGGTTTGGGAAACGCAGGGCACAATGAGCAGTTCTTC. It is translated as CASGLGNAGHNEQFF.

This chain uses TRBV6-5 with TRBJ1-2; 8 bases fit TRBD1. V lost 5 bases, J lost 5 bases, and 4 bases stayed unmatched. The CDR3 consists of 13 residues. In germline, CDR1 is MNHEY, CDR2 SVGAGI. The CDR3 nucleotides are TGTGCCAGCAGTACTGGACAGGGATATGGCTACACCTTC. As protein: CASSTGQGYGYTF.

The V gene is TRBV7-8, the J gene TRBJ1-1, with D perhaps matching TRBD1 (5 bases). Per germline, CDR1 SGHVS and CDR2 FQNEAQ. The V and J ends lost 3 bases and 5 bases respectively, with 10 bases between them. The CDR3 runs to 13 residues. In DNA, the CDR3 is TGTGCCAGCAGCTTCAACCGGGGGACTGAAGCTTTCTTT. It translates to CASSFNRGTEAFF.

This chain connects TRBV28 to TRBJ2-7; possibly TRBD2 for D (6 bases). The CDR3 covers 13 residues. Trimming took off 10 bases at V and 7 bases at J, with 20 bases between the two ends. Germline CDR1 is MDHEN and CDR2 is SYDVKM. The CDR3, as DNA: TGTGCCACCAAGCCCGGAGGGGTCGAGGAGCAGTACTTC. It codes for CATKPGGVEEQYF.

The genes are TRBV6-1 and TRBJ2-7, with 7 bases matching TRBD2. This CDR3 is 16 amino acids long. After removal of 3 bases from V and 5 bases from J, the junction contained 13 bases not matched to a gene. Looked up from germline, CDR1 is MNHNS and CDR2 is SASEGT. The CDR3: CASSEDGRGVRNEQYF. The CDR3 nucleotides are TGTGCCAGCAGTGAGGACGGCCGGGGGGTCCGCAACGAGCAGTACTTC.

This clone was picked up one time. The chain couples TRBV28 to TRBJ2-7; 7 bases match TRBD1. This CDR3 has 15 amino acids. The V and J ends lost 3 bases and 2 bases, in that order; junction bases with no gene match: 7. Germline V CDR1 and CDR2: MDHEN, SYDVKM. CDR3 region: CASSFSGTEAYEQYF. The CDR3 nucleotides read TGTGCCAGCAGTTTCTCCGGGACAGAGGCCTACGAGCAGTACTTC.

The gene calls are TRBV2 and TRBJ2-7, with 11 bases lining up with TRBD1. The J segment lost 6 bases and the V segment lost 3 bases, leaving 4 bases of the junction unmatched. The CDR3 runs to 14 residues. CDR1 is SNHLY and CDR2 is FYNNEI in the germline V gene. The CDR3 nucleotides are TGTGCCAGCAGTGAGAGGACAGGGGGCGGCGAGCAGTACTTC. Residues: CASSERTGGGEQYF.

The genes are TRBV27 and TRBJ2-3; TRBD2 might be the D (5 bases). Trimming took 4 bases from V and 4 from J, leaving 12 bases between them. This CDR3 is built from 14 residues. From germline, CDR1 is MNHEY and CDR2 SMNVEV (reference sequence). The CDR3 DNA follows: TGTGCCAGCAGTTCCCTTGGGAGCGCAGATACGCAGTATTTT. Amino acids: CASSSLGSADTQYF.

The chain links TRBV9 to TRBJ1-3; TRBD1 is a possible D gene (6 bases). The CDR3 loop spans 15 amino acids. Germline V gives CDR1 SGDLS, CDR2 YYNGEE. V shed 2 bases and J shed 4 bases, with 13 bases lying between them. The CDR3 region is CASSVQGGLGNTIYF. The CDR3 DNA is TGTGCCAGCAGCGTCCAAGGGGGACTGGGAAACACCATATATTTT.

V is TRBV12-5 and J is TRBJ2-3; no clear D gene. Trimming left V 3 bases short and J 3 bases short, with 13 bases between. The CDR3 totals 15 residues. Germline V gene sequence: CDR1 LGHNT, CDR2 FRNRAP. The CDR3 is CASGFSFDRTDTQYF. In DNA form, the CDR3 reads TGTGCTAGTGGTTTCTCGTTTGATAGGACAGATACGCAGTATTTT.

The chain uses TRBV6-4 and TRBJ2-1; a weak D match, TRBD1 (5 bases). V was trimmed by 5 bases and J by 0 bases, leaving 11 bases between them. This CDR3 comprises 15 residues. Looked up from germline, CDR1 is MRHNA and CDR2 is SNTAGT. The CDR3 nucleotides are TGTGCCAGCAGTCAGGGTTCGAGCTCCTACAATGAGCAGTTCTTC. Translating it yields CASSQGSSSYNEQFF.

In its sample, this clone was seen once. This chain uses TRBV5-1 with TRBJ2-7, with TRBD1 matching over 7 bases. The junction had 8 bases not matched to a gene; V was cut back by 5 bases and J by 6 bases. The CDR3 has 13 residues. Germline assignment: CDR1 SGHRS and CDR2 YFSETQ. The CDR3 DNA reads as TGCGCCAGCAGTCCCACAGGGGCGTCCGAGCAGTACTTC. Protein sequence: CASSPTGASEQYF.

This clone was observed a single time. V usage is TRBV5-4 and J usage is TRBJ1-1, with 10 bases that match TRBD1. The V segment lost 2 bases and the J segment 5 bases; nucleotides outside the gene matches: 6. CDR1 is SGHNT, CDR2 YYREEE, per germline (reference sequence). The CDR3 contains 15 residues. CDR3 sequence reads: CASSFADRGHTEAFF. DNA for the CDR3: TGTGCCAGCAGCTTTGCAGACAGGGGGCATACTGAAGCTTTCTTT.

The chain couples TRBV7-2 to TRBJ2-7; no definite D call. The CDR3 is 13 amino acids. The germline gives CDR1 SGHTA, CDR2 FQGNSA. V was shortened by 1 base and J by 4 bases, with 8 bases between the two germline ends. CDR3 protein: CASSLVPSYEQYF. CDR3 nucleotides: TGTGCCAGCAGCTTAGTCCCTTCTTACGAGCAGTACTTC.

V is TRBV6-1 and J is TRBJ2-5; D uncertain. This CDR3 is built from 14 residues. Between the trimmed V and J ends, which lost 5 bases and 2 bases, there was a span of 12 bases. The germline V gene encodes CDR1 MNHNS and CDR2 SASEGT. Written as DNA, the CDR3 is TGTGCCAGCAGTCCCGTGGGAATACAAGAGACCCAGTACTTC. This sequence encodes CASSPVGIQETQYF.

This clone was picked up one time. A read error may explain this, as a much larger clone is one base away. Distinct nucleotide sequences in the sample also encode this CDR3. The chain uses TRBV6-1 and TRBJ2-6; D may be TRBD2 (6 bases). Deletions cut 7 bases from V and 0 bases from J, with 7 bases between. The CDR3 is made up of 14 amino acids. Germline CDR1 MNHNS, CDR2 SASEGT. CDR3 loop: CASTGGSGANVLTF. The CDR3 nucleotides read TGTGCCAGCACCGGGGGCTCTGGGGCCAACGTCCTGACTTTC.

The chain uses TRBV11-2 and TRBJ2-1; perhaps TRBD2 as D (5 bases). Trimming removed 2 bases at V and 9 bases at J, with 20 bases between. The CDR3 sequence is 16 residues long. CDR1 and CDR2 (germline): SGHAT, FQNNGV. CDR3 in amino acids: CASSLRPSPGTGEQFF. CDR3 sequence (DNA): TGTGCCAGCAGCTTAAGGCCTAGCCCCGGCACCGGTGAGCAGTTCTTC.

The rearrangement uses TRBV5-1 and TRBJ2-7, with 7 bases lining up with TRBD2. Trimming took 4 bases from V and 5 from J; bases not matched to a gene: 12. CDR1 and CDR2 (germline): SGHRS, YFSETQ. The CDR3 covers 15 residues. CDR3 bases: TGCGCCAGCAGCCCGGGGACTACCTCTGTGCACGAGCAGTACTTC. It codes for CASSPGTTSVHEQYF.

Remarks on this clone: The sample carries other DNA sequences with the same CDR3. The CDR3, as DNA: TGTGCCAGCAGCCCCGACAGGGGGTCCTACGAGCAGTACTTC. This translates into CASSPDRGSYEQYF. The chain carries TRBV7-2 and TRBJ2-7; 9 positions agree with TRBD1. This CDR3 contains 14 residues. CDR1 and CDR2 from the germline V gene are SGHTA and FQGNSA. Unmatched junction bases numbered 3, after V lost 5 bases and J lost 1 base.